Sequencing of this T cell receptor beta chain was carried out in a study of blood T cells in healthy people across ages. Whole-study results and caveats: Long-lived donors exceeded aged donors in naive CD4+ cells and diversity.

The second PCR ran roughly 7 to 11 cycles with a sample-barcoded 5' primer and J-beta primers. Every sample produced at least 2.5 million CDR3-containing paired-end reads. One entry per CDR3 protein, called by TCRdb with MiXCR from the 5' RACE reads. The sample includes about 570,000 distinct CDR3 sequences, 27% of them seen just once. The CDR3 has 13 residues. Trimming shortened V by 2 bases and J by 11 bases, and 10 bases separated the two germline ends. CDR1 SGHDN and CDR2 FVKESK come from the germline V gene. As to this clonotype: The antigen remains undetermined.

The sequencing sample was made of blood. This chain joins TRBV14 and TRBJ1-6, with a tentative D call TRBD1 (5 bases). This TCR was recovered from an older woman in good health. The CDR3 DNA sequence: TGTGCCAGCAGCCAACAACCGGGGGCACCCCTCCACTTT. This sequence encodes CASSQQPGAPLHF.